The T cell receptor (beta chain) under discussion was sequenced for a study of OX40 agonist ivuxolimab in advanced cancers. Looking at the study overall: Having had anti-PD-1, anti-PD-L1 or anti-CTLA-4 therapy before was allowed, and approximately 40% had some. The study reported partial responses in three patients: one hepatocellular carcinoma, two cutaneous melanoma. Points from the study as a whole: Partly responding patients at 0.1-3.0 mg/kg showed some of the smallest clonal expansion.

Germline CDR1 and CDR2: WSHSY and SAAADI. This CDR3 spans 12 amino acids. V gave up 6 bases and J gave up 10 bases, with 15 bases separating them. Produced via immunoSEQ multiplex PCR; TCRdb's table is partial and in-frame only. The sample has about 22,000 clones; roughly 84% are singletons. Patients with a history of autoimmune disease or on systemic immunosuppression were excluded. Remarks on this clone: Its antigen is undetermined.

The chain recombines TRBV10-2 with TRBJ1-1; no clear D gene. Sequencing used CD4+ or CD8+ T cells sorted from blood, obtained in a trial of the OX40 agonist ivuxolimab. This sequence originates from an adult with an advanced solid tumor such as melanoma, head and neck, liver or kidney cancer. The CDR3 spells CASRDSRTAAFF. CDR3 sequence (DNA): TGCGCCAGCAGGGATTCCCGTACGGCAGCTTTCTTT.